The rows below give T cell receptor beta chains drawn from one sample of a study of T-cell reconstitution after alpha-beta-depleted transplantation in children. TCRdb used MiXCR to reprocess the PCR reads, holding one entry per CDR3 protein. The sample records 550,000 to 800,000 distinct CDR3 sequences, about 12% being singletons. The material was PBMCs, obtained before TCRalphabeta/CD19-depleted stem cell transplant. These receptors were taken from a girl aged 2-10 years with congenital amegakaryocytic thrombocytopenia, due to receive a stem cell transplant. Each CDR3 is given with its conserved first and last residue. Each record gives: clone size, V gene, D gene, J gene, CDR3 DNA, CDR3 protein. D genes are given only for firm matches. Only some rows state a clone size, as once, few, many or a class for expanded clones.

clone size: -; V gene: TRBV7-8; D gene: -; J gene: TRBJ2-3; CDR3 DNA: TGTGCCAGCAGCTTAGCGCCGGCCGAGGATACGCAGTATTTT; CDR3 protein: CASSLAPAEDTQYF
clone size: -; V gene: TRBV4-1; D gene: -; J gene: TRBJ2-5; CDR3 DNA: TGCGCCAGCAGCCAAGTGATCCCAAGGAGACAAGAGACCCAGTACTTC; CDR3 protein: CASSQVIPRRQETQYF
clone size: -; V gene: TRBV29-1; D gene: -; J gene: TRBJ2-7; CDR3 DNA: TGCAGCGTTCGGCGAGTCACGGGCGAGCAGTACTTC; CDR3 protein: CSVRRVTGEQYF
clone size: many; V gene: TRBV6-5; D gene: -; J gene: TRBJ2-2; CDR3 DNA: TGTGCCAGCAGTTTTGGGACATCCTACACCGGGGAGCTGTTTTTT; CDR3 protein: CASSFGTSYTGELFF
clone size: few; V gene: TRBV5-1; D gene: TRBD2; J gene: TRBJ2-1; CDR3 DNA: TGCGCCAGCAGCTTGAGAACTAGCGGGAACCGGGAGCAGTTCTTC; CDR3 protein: CASSLRTSGNREQFF
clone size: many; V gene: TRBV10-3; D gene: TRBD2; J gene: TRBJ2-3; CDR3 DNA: TGTGCCACCCGGACTAGCGGGATAGGCACAGATACGCAGTATTTT; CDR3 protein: CATRTSGIGTDTQYF
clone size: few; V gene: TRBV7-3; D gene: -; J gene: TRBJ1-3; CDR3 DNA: TGTGCCAGCAGCCCGGAGACAGGAAACACCATATATTTT; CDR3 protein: CASSPETGNTIYF
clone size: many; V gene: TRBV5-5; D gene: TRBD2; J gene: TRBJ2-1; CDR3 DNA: TGTGCCAGCAGCCATAGGTCCGGACTAGCGGGAAATGAGCAGTTCTTC; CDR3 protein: CASSHRSGLAGNEQFF
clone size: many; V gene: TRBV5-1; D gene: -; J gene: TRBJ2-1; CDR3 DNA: TGCGCCAGCAGCTTGGATTACTCTTACAATGAGCAGTTCTTC; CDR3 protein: CASSLDYSYNEQFF
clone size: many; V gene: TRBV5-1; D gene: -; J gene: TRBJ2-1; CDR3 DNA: TGTGCCAGCAGCCGAAACAATGAGCAGTTCTTC; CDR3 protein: CASSRNNEQFF
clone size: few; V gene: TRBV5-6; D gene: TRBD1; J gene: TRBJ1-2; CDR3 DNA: TGTGCCAGCAGGCCACTTTCGACAGGGAGCACCTATGGCTACACCTTC; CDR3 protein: CASRPLSTGSTYGYTF
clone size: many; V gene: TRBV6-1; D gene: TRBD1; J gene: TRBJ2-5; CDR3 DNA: TGTGCCACCATCCAACAGGGGATACAAGAGACCCAGTACTTC; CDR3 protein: CATIQQGIQETQYF
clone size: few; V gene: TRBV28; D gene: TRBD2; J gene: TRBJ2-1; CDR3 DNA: TGTGCCAGCAGTTGGGGCGGGGGGAGCGGACTCTACAATGAGCAGTTCTTC; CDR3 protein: CASSWGGGSGLYNEQFF
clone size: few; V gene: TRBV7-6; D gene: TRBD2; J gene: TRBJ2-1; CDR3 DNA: TGTGCCAGCAGCTTAGCATCCCCCAGAACTAGCGGGTGGGGCAATGAGCAGTTCTTC; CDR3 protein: CASSLASPRTSGWGNEQFF
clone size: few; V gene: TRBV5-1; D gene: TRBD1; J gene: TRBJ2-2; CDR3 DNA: TGCGCCAGCAGCTTCCCCACAGCAGGACAGGGGTTTACCGGGGAGCTGTTTTTT; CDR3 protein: CASSFPTAGQGFTGELFF
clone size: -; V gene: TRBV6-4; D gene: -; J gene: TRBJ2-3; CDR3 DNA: TGTGCCAGCAGTGACTCGATAGAACACGGCACAGATACGCAGTATTTT; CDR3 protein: CASSDSIEHGTDTQYF
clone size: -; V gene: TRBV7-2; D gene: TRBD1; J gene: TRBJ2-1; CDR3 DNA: TGTGCCAGCAGCTTATACGGGACAGGGGGCTACAATGAGCAGTTCTTC; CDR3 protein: CASSLYGTGGYNEQFF
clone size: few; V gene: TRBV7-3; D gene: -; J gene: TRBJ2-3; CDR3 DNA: TGTGCCAGCAGCTTAACGAGGCTAGATACGCAGTATTTT; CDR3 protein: CASSLTRLDTQYF
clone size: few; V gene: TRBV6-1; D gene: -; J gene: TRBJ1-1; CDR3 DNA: TGTGCCAGCAGTGCTCTCCCCAGCTCGAACACTGAAGCTTTCTTT; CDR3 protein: CASSALPSSNTEAFF
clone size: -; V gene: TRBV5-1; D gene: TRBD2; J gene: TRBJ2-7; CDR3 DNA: TGCGCCAGCAGCACAGGACTAGCGGGAGACCACGAGCAGTACTTC; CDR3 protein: CASSTGLAGDHEQYF
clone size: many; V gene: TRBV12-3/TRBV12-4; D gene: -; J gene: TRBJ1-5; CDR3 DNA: TGTGCCAGCAGTTTCAGGCAGCTCAATCAGCCCCAGCATTTT; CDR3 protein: CASSFRQLNQPQHF
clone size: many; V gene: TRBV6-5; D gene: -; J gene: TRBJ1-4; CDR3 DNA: TGTGCCAGCAGTTCCCCGGCTAATGAAAAACTGTTTTTT; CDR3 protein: CASSSPANEKLFF
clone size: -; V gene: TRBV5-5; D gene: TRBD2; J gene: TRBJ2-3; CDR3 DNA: TGTGCCAGCTCGGTAGCGGGAGCCCCTAGCACAGATACGCAGTATTTT; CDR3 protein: CASSVAGAPSTDTQYF
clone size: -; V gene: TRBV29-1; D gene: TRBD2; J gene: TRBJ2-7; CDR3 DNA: TGCAGCGTACTCACTAGCGACTCCTACGAGCAGTACTTC; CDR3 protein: CSVLTSDSYEQYF
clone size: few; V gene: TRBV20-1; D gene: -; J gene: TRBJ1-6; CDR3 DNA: TGCAGTGCTAGAGATCGGGTCGGGAGTTGGTCACCCCTCCACTTT; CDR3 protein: CSARDRVGSWSPLHF
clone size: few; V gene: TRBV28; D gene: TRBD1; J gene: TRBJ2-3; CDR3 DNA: TGTGCCAGCAGTCCACCTGAGGACAGGTCCGATACGCAGTATTTT; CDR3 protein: CASSPPEDRSDTQYF
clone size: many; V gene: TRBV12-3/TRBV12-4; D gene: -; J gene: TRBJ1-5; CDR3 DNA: TGTGCCAGCAGTTTGGTTCTTAGCAATCAGCCCCAGCATTTT; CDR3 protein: CASSLVLSNQPQHF
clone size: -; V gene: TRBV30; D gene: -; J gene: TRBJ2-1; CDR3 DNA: TGTGCCTGGAGTTTTATGACAGGCAATGAGCAGTTCTTC; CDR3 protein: CAWSFMTGNEQFF
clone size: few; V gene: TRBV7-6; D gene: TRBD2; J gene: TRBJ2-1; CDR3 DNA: TGTGCCAGCTCTGCGGGAGGGCCTGGAGTAGAGCAGTTCTTC; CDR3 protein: CASSAGGPGVEQFF
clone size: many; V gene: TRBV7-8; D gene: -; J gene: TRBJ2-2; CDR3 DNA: TGTGCCAGCAGCTTAGAGTTCACCGGGGAGCTGTTTTTT; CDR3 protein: CASSLEFTGELFF
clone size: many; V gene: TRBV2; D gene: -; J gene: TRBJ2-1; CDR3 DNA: TGTGCCAGCAGTGAAGCGCTTCGAGGAGTAGAGCAGTTCTTC; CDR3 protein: CASSEALRGVEQFF
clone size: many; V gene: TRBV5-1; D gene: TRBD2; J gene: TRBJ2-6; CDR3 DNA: TGCGCCAGCTCCGGGACTAGCGGGAGTTCTGGGGCCAACGTCCTGACTTTC; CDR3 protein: CASSGTSGSSGANVLTF
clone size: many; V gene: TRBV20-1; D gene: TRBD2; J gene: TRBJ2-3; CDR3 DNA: TGCAGTGCTAGATCTAGCGGTCCCAGGGCAGATACGCAGTATTTT; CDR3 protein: CSARSSGPRADTQYF
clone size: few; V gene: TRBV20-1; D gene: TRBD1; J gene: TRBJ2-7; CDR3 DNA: TGCAGTGCTAGAGAACTCACAGGGGGCACCTACGAGCAGTACTTC; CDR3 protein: CSARELTGGTYEQYF
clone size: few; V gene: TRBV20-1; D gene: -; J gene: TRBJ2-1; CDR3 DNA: TGCAGTGCTAGAGATATCGTTGGAGAGTGGGAGTCTGGAAATGAGCAGTTCTTC; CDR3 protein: CSARDIVGEWESGNEQFF
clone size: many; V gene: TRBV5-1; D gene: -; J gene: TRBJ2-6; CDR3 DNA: TGCGCCAGCAATAACGAAGGGATACCTGGGGCCAACGTCCTGACTTTC; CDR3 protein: CASNNEGIPGANVLTF
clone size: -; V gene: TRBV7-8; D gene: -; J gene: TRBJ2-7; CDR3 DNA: TGTGCCAGCAGCTTAGCGGTCGCAGGGGATAGACAGTACTTC; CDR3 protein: CASSLAVAGDRQYF
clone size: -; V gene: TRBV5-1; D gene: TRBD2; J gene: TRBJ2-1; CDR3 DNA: TGCGCCAGCAGCGGAAGGACTAGCGGCTACTACAATGAGCAGTTCTTC; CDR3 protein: CASSGRTSGYYNEQFF